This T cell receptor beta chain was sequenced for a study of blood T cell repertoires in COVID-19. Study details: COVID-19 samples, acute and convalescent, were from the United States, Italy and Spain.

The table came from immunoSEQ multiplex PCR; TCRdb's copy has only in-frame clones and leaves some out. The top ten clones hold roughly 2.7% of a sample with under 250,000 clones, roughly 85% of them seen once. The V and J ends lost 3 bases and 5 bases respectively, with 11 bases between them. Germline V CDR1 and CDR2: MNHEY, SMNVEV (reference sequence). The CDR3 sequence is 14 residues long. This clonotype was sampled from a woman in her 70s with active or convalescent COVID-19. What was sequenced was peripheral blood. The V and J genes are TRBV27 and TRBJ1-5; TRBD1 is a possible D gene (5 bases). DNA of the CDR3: TGTGCCAGCAGTTTTAGGGGCTGGGATCAGCCCCAGCATTTT. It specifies CASSFRGWDQPQHF.